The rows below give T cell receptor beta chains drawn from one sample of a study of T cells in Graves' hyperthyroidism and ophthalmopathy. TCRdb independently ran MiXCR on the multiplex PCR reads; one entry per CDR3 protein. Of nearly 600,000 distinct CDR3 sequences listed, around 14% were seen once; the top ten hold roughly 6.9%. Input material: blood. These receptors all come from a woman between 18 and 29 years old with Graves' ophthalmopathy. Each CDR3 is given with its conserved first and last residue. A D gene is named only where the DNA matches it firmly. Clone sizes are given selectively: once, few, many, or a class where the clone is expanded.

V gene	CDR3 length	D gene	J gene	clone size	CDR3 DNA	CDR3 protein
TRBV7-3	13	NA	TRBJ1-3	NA	TGTGCCAGCAGCTTATATCCAGGGAACACCATATATTTT	CASSLYPGNTIYF
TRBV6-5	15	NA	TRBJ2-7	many	TGTGCCAGCAGTTACTCGGGGGAAAGGGCGGGGGAGCAGTACTTC	CASSYSGERAGEQYF
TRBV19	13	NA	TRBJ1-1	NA	TGTGCCAGTAGTATTAGAGGGAACACTGAAGCTCTCTTT	CASSIRGNTEALF
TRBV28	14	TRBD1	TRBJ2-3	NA	TGTGCCAGCAGTGTACTACAGGGGCTAGATACGCAGTATTTT	CASSVLQGLDTQYF
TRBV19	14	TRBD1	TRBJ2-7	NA	TGTGCCAGTAACCCCGGGACAGGGCCCTACGAGCAGTACTTC	CASNPGTGPYEQYF
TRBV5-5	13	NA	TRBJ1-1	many	TGTGCCAGCACCCCCCTTGGAGGCACTGAAGCTTTCTTT	CASTPLGGTEAFF
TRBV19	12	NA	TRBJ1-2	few	TGTGCCAGTTACACGAGGACCTATGGCTACACCTTC	CASYTRTYGYTF
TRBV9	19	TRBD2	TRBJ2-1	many	TGTGCCAGCAGCGTAGACCCCCAGCCTAGACTAGCGGGAGCGCATGAGCAGTTCTTC	CASSVDPQPRLAGAHEQFF
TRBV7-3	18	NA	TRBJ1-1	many	TGTGCCAGCAGCTTATATGTAGGAGCGGGGTCTGAGAACACTGAAGCTTTCTTT	CASSLYVGAGSENTEAFF
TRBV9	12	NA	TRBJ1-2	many	TGTGCCAGCAGCGTAGAGGGCTATGGCTACACCTTC	CASSVEGYGYTF
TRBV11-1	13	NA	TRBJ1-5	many	TGTGCCAGCAGCTTGGACCTCAATCAGCCCCAGCATTTT	CASSLDLNQPQHF
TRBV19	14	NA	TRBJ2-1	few	TGTGCCAGTAGTATGAGGCAACGGTACAATGAGCAGTTCTTC	CASSMRQRYNEQFF
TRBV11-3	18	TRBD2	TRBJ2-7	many	TGTGCCAGCAGCCCAGGACTAGCGGGAGGGCCTCAGGTGGAAGAGCAGTACTTC	CASSPGLAGGPQVEEQYF
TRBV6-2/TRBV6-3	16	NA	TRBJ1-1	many	TGTGCCAGCAAAAAGTACGAACAGGGTGCAGGCACTGAAGCTTTCTTT	CASKKYEQGAGTEAFF
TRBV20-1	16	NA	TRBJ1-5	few	TGCAGTGCCCCCCTGGGCCGAGGCTATAGCAATCAGCCCCAGCATTTT	CSAPLGRGYSNQPQHF
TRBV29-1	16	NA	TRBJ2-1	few	TGCAGCGTTGGAAGTGGTGGGAGGAGCTCCTACAATGAGCAGTTCTTC	CSVGSGGRSSYNEQFF
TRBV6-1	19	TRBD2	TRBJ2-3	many	TGTGCCAGCAGTTTAACCTGGACTAGTAAGCTTCTCCCCCCAGATACGCAGTATTTT	CASSLTWTSKLLPPDTQYF
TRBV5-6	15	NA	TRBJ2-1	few	TGTGCCAGCCGGTTGAAGGCAGGGATTGGTAATGAGCAGTTCTTC	CASRLKAGIGNEQFF
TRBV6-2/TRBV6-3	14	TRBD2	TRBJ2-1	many	TGTGCCAGTTCCCGCGGGAGGATCTACAATGAGCAGTTCTTC	CASSRGRIYNEQFF
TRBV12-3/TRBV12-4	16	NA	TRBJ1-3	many	TGTGCCAGCACCAGCCGGGACAAGCGGGCTGGAAACACCATATATTTT	CASTSRDKRAGNTIYF
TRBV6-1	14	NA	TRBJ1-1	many	TGTGCCAGCCCCTCAGGGGCTGGGTCCACTGAAGCTTTCTTT	CASPSGAGSTEAFF
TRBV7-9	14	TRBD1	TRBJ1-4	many	TGTGCCAGCAGTTTAGGAGGGGGCAATGAAAAACTGTTTTTT	CASSLGGGNEKLFF
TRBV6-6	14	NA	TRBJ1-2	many	TGTGCCAGCAGTTACGGGGATTCTAACTATGGCTACACCTTC	CASSYGDSNYGYTF
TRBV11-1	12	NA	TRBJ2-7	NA	TGTGCCAGCAGCGGCCGGGACTACGAGCAGTACTTC	CASSGRDYEQYF
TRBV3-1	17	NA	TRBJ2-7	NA	TGTGCCAGCAGCCAACAGCGAACCCAGAGGGGACTCTACGAGCAGTACTTC	CASSQQRTQRGLYEQYF
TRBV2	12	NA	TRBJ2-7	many	TGTGCCAGCAGTGAAGAAAGGTACGAGCAGTACTTC	CASSEERYEQYF
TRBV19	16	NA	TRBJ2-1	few	TGTGCCAGTAGTATATACGGGGGTACCTCCTACAATGAGCAGTTCTTC	CASSIYGGTSYNEQFF
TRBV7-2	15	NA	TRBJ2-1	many	TGTGCCAGCAGCAAGAGATCAGGACCCTACAATGAGCAGTTCTTC	CASSKRSGPYNEQFF
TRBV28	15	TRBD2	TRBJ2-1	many	TGTGCCAGCAGTCATGGACTAGCGGGAGACAATGAGCAGTTCTTC	CASSHGLAGDNEQFF
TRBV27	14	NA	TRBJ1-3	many	TGTGCCAGCAGTTCCACAGACTCTGGAAACACCATATATTTT	CASSSTDSGNTIYF
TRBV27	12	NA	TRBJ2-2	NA	TGTGCCAGCAGGGCACTCCTTGGAGTGCTGTTTTTT	CASRALLGVLFF